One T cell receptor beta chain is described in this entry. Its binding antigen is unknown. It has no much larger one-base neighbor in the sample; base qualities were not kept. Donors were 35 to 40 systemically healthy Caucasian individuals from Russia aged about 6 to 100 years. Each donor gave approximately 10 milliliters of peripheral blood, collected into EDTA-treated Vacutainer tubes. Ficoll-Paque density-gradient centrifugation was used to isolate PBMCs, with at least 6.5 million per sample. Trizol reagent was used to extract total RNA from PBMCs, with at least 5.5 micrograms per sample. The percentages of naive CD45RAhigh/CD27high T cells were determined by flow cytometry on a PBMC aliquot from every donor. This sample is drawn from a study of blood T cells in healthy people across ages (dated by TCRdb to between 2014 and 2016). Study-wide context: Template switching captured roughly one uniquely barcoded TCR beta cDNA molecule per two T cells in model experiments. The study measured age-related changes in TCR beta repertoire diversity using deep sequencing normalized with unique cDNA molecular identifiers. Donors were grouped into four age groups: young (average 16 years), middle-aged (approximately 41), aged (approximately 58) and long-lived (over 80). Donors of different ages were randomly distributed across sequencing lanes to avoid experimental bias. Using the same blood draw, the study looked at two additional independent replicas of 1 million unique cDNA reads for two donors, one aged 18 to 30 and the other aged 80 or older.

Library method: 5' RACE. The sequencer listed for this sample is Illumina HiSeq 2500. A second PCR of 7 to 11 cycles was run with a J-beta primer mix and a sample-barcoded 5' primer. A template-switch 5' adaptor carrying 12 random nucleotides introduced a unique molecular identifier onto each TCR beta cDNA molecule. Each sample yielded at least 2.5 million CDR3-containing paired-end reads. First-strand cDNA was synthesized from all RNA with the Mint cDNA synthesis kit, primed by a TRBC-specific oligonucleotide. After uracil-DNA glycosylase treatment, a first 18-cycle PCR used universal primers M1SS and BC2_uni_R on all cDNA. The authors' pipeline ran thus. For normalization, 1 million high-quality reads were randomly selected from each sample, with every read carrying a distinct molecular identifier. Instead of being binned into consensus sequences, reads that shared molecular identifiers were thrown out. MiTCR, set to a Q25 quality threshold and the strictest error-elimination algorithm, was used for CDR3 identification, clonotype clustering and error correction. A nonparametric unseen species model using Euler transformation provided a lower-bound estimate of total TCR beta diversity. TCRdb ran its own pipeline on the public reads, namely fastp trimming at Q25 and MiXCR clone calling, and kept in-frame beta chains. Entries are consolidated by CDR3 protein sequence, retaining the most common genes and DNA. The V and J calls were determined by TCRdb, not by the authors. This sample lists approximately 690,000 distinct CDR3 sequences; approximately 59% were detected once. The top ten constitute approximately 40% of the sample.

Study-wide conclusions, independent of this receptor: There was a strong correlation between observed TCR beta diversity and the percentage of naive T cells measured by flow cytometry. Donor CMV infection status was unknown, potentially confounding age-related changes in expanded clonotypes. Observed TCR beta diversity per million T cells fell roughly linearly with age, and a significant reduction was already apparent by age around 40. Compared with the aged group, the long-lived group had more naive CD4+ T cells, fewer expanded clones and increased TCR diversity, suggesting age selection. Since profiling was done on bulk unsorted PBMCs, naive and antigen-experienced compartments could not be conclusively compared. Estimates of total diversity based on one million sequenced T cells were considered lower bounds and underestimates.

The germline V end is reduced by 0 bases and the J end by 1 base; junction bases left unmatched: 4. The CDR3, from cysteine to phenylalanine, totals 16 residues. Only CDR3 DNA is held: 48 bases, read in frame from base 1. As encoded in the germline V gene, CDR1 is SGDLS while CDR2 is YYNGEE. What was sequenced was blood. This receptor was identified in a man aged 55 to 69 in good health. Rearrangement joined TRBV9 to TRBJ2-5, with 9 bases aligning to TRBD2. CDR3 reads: CASSVGAGGAQETQYF. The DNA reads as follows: TGTGCCAGCAGCGTAGGTGCGGGGGGGGCCCAAGAGACCCAGTACTTC.